This T cell receptor beta chain appears in the sequencing data of a study of vaccination and CD4 T cells after COVID-19. The table lists this clonotype with a few counts. Antigen: not known. The sample's treatment: approximately 9-day PBMC culture with coronavirus spike peptide pools or control peptides (ViraFEST assay). The unexposed donor gave CD4+ T cells before the COVID-19 pandemic (2011-2018). V dropped 3 bases and J dropped 4; count of bases not matched to a gene: 6. This CDR3 region has 15 residues. CDR1 is KGHSH and CDR2 is LQKENI in the germline V gene. Sequencing of the DNA from cultured CD4+ T cells was carried out with the Oncomine TCR Beta short-read assay. Using the QIAamp micro DNA kit, genomic DNA was extracted from the CD4+ T cells that had been cultured. Using its own MiXCR run on the PCR reads, TCRdb lists one record per CDR3 protein. The sample has about 9,500 distinct CDR3 sequences, around a third seen once; the top ten hold 20%.

Sequencing was carried out using CD4+ T cells from blood, cultured in vitro. The chain uses TRBV18 and TRBJ2-5; 9 bases map to TRBD2. This clonotype was sampled from a human donor in good health. In DNA, the CDR3 is TGTGCCAGCTCACCTACCACGCGGGAGGGAGAGACCCAGTACTTC. This encodes CASSPTTREGETQYF.